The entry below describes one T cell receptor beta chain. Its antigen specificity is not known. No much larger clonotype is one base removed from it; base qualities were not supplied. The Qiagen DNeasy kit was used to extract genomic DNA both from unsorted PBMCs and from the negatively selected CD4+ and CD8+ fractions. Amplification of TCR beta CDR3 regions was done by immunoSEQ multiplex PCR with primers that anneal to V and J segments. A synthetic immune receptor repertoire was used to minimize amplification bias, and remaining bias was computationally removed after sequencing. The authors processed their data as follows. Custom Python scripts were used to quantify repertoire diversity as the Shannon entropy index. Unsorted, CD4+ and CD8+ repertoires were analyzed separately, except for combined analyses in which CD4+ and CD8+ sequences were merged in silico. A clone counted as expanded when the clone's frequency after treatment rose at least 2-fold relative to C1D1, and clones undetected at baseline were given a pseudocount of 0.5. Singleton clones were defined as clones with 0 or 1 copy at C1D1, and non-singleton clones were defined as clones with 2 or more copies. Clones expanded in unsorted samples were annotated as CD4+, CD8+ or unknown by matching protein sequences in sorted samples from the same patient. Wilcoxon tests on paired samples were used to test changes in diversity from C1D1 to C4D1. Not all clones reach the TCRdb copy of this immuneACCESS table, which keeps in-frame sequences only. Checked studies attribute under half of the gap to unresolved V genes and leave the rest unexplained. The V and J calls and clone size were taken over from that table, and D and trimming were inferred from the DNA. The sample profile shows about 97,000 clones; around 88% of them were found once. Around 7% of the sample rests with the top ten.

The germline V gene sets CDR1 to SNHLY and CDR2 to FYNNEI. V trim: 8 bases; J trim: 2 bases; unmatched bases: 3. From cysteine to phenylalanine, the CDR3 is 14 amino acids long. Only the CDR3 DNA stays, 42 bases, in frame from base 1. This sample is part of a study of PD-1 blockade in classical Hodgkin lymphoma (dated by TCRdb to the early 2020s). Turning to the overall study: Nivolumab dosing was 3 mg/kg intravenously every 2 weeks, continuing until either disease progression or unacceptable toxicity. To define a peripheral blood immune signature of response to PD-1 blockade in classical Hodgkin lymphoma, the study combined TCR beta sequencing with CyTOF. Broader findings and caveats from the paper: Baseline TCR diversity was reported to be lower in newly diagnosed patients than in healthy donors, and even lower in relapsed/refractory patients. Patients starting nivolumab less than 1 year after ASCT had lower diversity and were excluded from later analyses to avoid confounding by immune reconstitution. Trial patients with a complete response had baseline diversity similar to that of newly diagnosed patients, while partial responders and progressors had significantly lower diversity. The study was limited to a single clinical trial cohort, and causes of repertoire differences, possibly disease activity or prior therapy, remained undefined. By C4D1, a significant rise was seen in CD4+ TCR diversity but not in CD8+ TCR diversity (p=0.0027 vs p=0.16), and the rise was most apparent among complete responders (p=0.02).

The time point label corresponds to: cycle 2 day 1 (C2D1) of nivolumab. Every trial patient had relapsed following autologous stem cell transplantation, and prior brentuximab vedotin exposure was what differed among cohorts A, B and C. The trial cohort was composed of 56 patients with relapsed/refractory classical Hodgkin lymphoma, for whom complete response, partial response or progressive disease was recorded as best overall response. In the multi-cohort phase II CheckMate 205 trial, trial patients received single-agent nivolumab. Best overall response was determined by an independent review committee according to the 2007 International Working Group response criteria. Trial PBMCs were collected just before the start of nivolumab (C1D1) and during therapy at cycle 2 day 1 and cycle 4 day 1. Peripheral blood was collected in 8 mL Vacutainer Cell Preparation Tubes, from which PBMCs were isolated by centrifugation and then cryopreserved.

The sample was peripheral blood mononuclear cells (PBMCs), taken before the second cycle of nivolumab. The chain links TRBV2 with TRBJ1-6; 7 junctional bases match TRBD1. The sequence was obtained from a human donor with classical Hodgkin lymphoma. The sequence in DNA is TGTGCCAGCGGCGGGACAGCCTATAATTCACCCCTCCACTTT. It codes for CASGGTAYNSPLHF.